The clone carrying this T cell receptor (beta chain) has more than one count but fewer than ten. What it binds is unknown. Unmatched junction bases numbered 9, after V lost 0 bases and J lost 3 bases. The CDR3 is made up of 17 amino acids. The data were taken from a study of cytomegalovirus exposure and HLA in healthy donors. Study-level points and caveats: Cytomegalovirus-associated TCR beta chains were listed, numbering more than 150. An assumption of roughly uniform sequencing depth across donors underlay the presence/absence analyses. A later analysis showed that HLA-associated TCR beta chains had undergone more clonal expansion than equally common others. Analysis performed later found around 15,000 TCR beta sequences associated with HLA alleles at 0.05 false discovery rate.

The PCR was carried out with 60 Vbeta primers and 13 Jbeta primers. This table comes from immunoSEQ multiplex PCR, and its TCRdb copy is limited to in-frame clones, with some not included. The sample has under 200,000 clones; more than 75% are singletons. The clonotype was recovered from a man aged 35-49 years in good health and CMV-seropositive. Sequenced input: PBMCs. This chain links TRBV23-1 with TRBJ1-1; 8 bases align to TRBD1. TRBV23-1 is reported as an ORF; its role is uncertain. The CDR3 region is CASSQSSQGAYDTEAFF. As DNA, the CDR3 is TGCGCCAGCAGTCAATCCTCCCAGGGGGCCTACGACACTGAAGCTTTCTTT.